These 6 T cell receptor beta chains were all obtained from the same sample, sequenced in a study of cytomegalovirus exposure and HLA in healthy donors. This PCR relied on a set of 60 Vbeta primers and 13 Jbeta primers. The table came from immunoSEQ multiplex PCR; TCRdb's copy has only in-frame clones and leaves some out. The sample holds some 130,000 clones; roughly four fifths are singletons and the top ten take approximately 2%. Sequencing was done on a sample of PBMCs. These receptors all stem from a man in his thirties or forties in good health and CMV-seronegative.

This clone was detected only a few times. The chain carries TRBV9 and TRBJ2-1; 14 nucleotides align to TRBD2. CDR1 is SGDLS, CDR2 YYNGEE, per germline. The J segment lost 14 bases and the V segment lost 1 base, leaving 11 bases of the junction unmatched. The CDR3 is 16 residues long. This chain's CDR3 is CASSVSGTSGSAPKFF. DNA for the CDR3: TGTGCCAGCAGCGTATCGGGGACTAGCGGGAGTGCTCCAAAGTTCTTC.

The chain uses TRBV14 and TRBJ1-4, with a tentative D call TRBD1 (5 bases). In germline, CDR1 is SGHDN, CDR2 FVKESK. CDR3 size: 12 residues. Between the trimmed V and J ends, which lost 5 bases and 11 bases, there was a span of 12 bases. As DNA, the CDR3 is TGTGCCAGCAGCTTTGACAGATTCAAACTGTTTTTT. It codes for CASSFDRFKLFF.

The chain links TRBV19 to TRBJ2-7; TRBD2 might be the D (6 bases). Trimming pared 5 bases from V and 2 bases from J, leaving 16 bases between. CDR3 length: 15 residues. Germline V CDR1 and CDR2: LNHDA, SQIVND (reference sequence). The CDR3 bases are TGTGCCAGTAGTCCCCGGGACTCCAGCGCCTACGAGCAGTACTTC. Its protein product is CASSPRDSSAYEQYF.

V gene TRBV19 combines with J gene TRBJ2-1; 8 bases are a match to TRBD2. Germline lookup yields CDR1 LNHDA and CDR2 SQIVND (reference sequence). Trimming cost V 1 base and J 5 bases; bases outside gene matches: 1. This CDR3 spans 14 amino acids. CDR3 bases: TGTGCCAGTAGTATAGCGCGGGGGGACAATGAGCAGTTCTTC. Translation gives CASSIARGDNEQFF.

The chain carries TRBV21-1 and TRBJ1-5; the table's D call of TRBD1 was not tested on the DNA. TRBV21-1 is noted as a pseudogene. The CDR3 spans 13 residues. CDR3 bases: TGTGCCAGCACCTGGACAGGGGTACAGCCCCAGCATTTT. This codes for CASTWTGVQPQHF.

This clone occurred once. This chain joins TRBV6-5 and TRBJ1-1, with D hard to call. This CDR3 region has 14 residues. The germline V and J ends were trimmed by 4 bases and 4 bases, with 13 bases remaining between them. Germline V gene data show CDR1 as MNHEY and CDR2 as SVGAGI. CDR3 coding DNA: TGTGCCAGCAGTTCCTATTACGGGTTCACTGAAGCTTTCTTT. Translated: CASSSYYGFTEAFF.